This is a list of T cell receptor beta chains from one sample in a study of cytotoxic CD8 clonotypes in ibrutinib-treated CLL. Profiled with immunoSEQ multiplex PCR; TCRdb holds only in-frame clones, not every one. Here the sample spans under 150,000 clones, 65% to 85% being singletons. Source: PBMCs, taken after 36 months of ibrutinib treatment. Receptors were obtained from a human donor with chronic lymphocytic leukemia. The CDR3 runs from the conserved cysteine through the conserved F or W. Clone sizes are given selectively: once, few, many, or a class where the clone is expanded.

v_call | clone_size | cdr3_aa
TRBV5-6 | once | CASRNHRGRFRYTF
TRBV5-1 | . | CASSLGGSMTYNEQFF
TRBV11-3 | . | CASSSGPQETQYF
TRBV28 | . | CASSLTGTRGPQHF
TRBV30 | . | CAWSAGGANEKLFF
TRBV21-1 | . | CASSKDRKGEVYGYTF
TRBV9 | . | CASSVGGAGNYEQYF
TRBV7-9 | once | CASSLVAFPSYNEQFF
TRBV14 | . | CASSQDGSGNTEAFF
TRBV10-3 | once | CATTGDPNYGYTF
TRBV6-5 | . | CASSYSNPGSNEQFF
TRBV2 | once | CASTMDYGQYF
TRBV11-2 | large | CASSLDPRRLSTDTQYF
TRBV5-1 | . | CASRKNRDYHTTGELFF
TRBV1 | once | CTSSQDCPSGSPDTQYF
TRBV5-1 | . | CASSLATVNTEAFF
TRBV19 | . | CASRMPTRTGDNYGYTF
TRBV6-5 | . | CASSYSGLATREQYF
TRBV10-3 | . | CAISLQGYEQYF
TRBV5-3 | . | CASSLVTGGEQFF
TRBV28 | . | CATHPGGREGYTF
TRBV19 | once | CASSLQGPSRGGTF
TRBV6-5 | . | CASSDFGVNTEAFF
TRBV18 | . | CASSPRWENTEAFF
TRBV11-2 | . | CASSSQGALNYGYTF
TRBV7-2 | . | CASSLTSGPTYEQYF
TRBV10-3 | . | CASSEGEGYTF
TRBV10-3 | . | CAIGQSWGYNEQFF
TRBV18 | . | CASSSRIRGDEQYF
TRBV11-3 | . | CASSPNRGGGTDTQYF
TRBV5-1 | . | CASSLLGAGPQHF
TRBV5-1 | few | CASRVEALEYF
TRBV13 | once | CASSSAPDRESVNYGYTF
TRBV9 | . | CASSVAEGLAGYTF
TRBV28 | . | CASRPGAREKLFF
TRBV10-1 | . | CASSGGSGNNEQFF
TRBV28 | . | CASSSGQRGYGYTF
TRBV25-1 | . | CASSVGSWPYSPLHF
TRBV21-1 | . | CASSKTRDDQPQHF
TRBV10-1 | . | CASSESLLGSSYEQYF
TRBV2 | . | CASNPTGGYGYTF
TRBV28 | . | CASTHRGSYEQYF
TRBV10-2 | . | CASSAENTGELFF
TRBV18 | . | CASSPGFTHSPLHF
TRBV15 | . | CATSRDSARSGANVLTF
TRBV6-5 | few | CASSLQLGSNQPQHF
TRBV10-3 | . | CAISDGQGGNTEAFF
TRBV6-5 | once | CASSYTGDQPQHF
TRBV18 | . | CASSPNGQGEGYTF
TRBV4-1 | . | CASSPRTQDYGYTF
TRBV5-1 | few | CASSLNLAGEYNEQFF
TRBV18 | . | CASSPPTGQNEQFF
TRBV7-3 | once | CASSLNGNLEAQYF
TRBV7-8 | . | CASSPSYEQYF